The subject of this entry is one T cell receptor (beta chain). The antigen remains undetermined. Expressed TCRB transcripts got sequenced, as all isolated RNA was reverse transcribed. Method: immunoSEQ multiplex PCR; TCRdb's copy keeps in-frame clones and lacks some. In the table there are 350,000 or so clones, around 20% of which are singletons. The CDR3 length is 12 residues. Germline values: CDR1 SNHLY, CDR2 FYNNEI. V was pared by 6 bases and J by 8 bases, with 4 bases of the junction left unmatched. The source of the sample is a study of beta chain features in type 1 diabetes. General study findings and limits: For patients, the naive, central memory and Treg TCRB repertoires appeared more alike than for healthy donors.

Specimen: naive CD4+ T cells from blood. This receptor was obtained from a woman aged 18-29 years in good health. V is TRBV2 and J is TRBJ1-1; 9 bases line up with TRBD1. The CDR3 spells CASRRDREEAFF. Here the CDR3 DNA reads TGTGCCAGCAGGCGGGACAGGGAAGAAGCTTTCTTT.